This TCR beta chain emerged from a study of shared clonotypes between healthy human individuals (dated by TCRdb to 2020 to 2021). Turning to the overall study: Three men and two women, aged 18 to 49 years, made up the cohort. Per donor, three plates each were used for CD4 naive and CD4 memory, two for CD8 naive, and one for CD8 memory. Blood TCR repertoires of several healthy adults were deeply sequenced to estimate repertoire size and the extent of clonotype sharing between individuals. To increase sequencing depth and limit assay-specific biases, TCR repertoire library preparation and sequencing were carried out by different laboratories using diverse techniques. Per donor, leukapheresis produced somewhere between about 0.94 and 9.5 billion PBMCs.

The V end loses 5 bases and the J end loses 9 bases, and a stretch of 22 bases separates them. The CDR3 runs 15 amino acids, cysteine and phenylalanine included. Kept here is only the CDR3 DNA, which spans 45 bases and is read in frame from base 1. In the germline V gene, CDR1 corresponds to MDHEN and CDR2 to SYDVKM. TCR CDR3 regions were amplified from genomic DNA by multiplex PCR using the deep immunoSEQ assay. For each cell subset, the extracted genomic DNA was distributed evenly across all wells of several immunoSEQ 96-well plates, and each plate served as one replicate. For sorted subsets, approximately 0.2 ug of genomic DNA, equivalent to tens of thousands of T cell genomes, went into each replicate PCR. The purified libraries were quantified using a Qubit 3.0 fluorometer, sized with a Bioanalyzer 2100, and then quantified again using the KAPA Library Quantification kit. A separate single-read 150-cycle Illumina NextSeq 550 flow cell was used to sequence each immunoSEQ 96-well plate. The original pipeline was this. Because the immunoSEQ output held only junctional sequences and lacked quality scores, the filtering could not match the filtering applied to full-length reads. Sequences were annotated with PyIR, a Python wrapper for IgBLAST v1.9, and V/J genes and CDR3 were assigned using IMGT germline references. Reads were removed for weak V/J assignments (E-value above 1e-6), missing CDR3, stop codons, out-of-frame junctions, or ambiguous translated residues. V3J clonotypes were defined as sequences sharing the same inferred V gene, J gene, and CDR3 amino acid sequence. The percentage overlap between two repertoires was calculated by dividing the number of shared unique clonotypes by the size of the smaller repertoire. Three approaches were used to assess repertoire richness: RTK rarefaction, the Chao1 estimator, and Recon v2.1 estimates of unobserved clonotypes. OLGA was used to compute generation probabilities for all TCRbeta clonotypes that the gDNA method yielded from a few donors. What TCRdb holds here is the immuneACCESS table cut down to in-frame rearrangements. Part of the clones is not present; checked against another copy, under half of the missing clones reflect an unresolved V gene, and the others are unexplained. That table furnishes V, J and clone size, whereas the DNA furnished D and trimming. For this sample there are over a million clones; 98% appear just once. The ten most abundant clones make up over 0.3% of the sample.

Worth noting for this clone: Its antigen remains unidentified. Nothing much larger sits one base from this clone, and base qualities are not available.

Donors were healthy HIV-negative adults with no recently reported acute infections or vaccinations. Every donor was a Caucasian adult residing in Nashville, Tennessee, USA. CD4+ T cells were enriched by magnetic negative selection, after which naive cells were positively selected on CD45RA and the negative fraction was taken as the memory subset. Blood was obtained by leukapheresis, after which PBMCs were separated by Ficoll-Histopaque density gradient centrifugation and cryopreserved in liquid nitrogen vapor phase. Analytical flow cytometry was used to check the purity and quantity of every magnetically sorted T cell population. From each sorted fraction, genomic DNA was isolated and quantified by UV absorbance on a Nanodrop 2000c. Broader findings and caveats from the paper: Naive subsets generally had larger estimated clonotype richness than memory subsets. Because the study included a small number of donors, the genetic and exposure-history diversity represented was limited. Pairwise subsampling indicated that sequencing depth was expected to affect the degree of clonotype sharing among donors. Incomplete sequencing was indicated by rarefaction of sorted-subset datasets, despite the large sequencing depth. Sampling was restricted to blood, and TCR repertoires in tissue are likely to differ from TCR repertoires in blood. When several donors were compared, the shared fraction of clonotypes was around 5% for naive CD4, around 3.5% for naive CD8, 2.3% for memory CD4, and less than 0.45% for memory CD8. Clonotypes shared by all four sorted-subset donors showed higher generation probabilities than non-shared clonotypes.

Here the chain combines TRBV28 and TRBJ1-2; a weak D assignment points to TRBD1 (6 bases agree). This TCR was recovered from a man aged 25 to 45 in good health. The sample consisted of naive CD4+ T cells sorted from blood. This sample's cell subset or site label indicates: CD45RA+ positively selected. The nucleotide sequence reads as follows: TGTGCCAGCAGTCTTCTCCTGGACAGCGCCGAACGCTACACCTTC. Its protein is CASSLLLDSAERYTF.